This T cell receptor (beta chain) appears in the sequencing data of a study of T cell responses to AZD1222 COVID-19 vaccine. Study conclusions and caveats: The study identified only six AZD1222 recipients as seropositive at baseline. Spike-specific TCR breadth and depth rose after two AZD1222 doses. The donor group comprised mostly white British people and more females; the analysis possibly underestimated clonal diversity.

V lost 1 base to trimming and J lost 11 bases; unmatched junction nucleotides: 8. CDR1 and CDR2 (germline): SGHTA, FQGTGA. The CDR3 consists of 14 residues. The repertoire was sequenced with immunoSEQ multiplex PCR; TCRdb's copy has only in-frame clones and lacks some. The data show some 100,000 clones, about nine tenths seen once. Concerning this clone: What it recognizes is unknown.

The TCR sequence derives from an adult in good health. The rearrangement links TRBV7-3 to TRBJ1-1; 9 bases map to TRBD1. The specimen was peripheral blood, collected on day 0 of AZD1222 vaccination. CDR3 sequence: CASSLSTGQGMAFF. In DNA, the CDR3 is TGTGCCAGCAGCTTAAGTACGGGACAGGGAATGGCTTTCTTT.